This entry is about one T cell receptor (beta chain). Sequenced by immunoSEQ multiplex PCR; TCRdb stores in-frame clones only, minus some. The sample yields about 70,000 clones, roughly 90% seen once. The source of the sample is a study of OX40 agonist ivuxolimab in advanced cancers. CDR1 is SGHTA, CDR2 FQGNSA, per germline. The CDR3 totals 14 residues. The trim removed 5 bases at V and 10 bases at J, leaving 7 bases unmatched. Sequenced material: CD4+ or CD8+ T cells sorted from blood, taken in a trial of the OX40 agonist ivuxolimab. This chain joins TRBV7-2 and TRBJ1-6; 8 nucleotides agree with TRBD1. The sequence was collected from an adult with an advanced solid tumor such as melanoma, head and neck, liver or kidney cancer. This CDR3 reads CASSPGQGDSPLHF. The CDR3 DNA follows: TGTGCCAGCAGCCCCGGACAGGGTGACTCACCCCTCCACTTT.